The source of this T cell receptor beta chain is a study of blood T cell repertoires in COVID-19. Study at large: Samples of COVID-19 (acute and convalescent) were obtained from the United States, Italy and Spain.

Assay: immunoSEQ multiplex PCR; the TCRdb copy retains only in-frame clones and omits some. The data show under 350,000 clones, with approximately 90% seen just once and about 4.2% held by the top ten. There are 14 residues in the CDR3. The ends lost 0 bases at V and 5 bases at J; junction bases unmatched: 3. Germline loops: CDR1 SGHKS, CDR2 YYEKEE (reference sequence). V usage is TRBV5-5 and J usage is TRBJ1-2; 8 bases fit TRBD1. Material: peripheral blood. This receptor was identified in a man aged 35 to 55 with acute or convalescent COVID-19. The CDR3 nucleotides read TGTGCCAGCAGCTTGGGACAGGGGCCATATGGCTACACCTTC. Protein product: CASSLGQGPYGYTF. Full variable domain (rest looked up from reference TRBV5-5 and TRBJ1-2): DAGVTQSPTHLIKTRGQQVTLRCSPISGHKSVSWYQQVLGQGPQFIFQYYEKEERGRGNFPDRFSARQFPNYSSELNVNALLLGDSALYLCASSLGQGPYGYTFGSGTRLTVV.